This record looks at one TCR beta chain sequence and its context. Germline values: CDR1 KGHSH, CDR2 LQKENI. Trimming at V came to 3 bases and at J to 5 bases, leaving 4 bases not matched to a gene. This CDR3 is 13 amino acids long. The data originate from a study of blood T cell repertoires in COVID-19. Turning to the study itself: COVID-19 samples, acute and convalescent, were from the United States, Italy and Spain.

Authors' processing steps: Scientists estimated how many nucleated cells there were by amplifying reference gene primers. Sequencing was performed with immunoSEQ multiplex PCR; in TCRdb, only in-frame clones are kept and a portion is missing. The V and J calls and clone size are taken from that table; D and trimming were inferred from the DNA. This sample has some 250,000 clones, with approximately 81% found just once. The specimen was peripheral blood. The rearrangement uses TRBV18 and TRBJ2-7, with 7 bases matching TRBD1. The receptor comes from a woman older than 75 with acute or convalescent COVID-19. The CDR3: CASSPTGTHEQYF. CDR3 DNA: TGTGCCAGCTCACCGACAGGGACCCACGAGCAGTACTTC.